The source of this T cell receptor beta chain is a study of shared clonotypes between healthy human individuals. This table comes from immunoSEQ multiplex PCR, and its TCRdb copy is limited to in-frame clones, with some not included. The profile shows under 2,500,000 clones, roughly 95% of them singletons. The CDR3 covers 15 residues. The germline V gene encodes CDR1 MDHEN and CDR2 SYDVKM. J gave up 0 bases and V 1 base, and 3 bases lay outside the gene matches. It was into CD45RA+ naive and CD45RA-negative memory subsets that the CD4+ cells were split. Sequencing was performed on naive CD4+ T cells sorted from blood. Specified subset: CD45RA+ positively selected. The J gene is TRBJ2-7, the V gene TRBV28, with 7 bases identical to TRBD2. The clonotype comes from a man aged 18 to 29 in good health. The CDR3 loop is CASSLLGGSSYEQYF. The DNA of the CDR3 is TGTGCCAGCAGTTTATTGGGGGGGAGCTCCTACGAGCAGTACTTC.